The clone carrying this T cell receptor (beta chain) has only one observation. Its specificity is not known. The V end was cut by 5 bases, the J end by 0 bases, with 27 bases between. CDR3 length: 20 amino acids. Alongside a J-beta primer mix, a sample-barcoded 5' primer served in a second PCR lasting roughly 7 to 11 cycles. Sequencing yielded, for each sample, at least 3 million paired-end reads carrying CDR3. TCRdb processed the 5' RACE reads anew with MiXCR; each CDR3 protein has one entry. The table includes under 1 million distinct CDR3 sequences, roughly 44% detected once. The data derive from a study of blood T cells in healthy people across ages. Study observations and caveats: Age advanced and TCR beta diversity per million T cells fell, roughly linearly. Fewer expanded clones and more diversity marked long-lived versus aged donors.

The chain combines TRBV12-3 or TRBV12-4 with TRBJ2-3; D is perhaps TRBD1 (7 bases). The sequenced sample consisted of blood. The sequence derives from a man aged 55 to 70 in good health. The CDR3 loop is CASSTASGGRVGPSTDTQYF. In DNA, the CDR3 is TGTGCCAGCAGTACTGCGTCAGGGGGGCGTGTGGGACCTAGCACAGATACGCAGTATTTT.